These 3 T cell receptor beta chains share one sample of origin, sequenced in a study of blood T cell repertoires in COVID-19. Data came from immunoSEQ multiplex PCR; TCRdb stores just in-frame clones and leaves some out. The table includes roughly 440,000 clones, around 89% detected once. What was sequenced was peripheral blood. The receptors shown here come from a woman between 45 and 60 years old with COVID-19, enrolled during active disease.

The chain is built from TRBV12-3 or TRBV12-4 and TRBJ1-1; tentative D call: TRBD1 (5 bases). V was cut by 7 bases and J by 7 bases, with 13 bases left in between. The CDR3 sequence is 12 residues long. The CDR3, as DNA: TGTGCCAGCATCGGGGGGGGTGGTGAAGCTTTCTTT. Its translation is CASIGGGGEAFF.

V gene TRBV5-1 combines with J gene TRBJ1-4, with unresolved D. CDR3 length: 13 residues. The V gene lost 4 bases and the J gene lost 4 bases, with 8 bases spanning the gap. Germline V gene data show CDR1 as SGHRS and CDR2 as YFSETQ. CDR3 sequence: CASSVDYNEKLFF. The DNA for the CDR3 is TGCGCCAGCAGCGTGGACTATAATGAAAAACTGTTTTTT.

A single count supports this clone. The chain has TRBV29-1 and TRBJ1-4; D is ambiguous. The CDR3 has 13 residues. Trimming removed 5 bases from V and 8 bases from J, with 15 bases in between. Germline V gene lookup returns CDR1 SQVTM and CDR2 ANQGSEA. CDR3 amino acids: CSVSVAGGEKLFF. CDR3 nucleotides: TGCAGCGTTAGCGTGGCAGGAGGGGAAAAACTGTTTTTT.